This is a list of T cell receptor beta chains from one sample in a study of cytomegalovirus exposure and HLA in healthy donors. Some clones are missing from TCRdb's copy, which holds only in-frame ones; the method was immunoSEQ multiplex PCR. The repertoire holds approximately 99,000 clones, with more than 90% as singletons. The material sequenced was PBMCs. These TCRs come from a woman younger than 35 in good health and CMV-seronegative. Each CDR3 is given with its conserved first and last residue.

j_gene	v_gene	CDR3aa
TRBJ1-2	TRBV23-1	CASSQQGAHYGYTF
TRBJ2-5	TRBV5-1	CASSLGGSGPKETQYF
TRBJ1-6	TRBV14	CASSRGESYNSPLHF
TRBJ2-7	TRBV28	CASSLSGAYFSYEQYF
TRBJ2-5	TRBV2	CASTGGSETQYF
TRBJ2-1	TRBV9	CASSGLIGGRDEQFF
TRBJ1-5	TRBV2	CASSEAGTGNQPQHF
TRBJ2-3	TRBV7-3	CASSPGVAGVTDTQYF
TRBJ2-5	TRBV7-8	CASSRRVETQYF
TRBJ2-7	TRBV28	CASTPGEGTYEQYF
TRBJ2-3	TRBV7-2	CASSLELAGEADTQYF
TRBJ2-3	TRBV19	CATWTGGGTDTQYF
TRBJ2-3	TRBV5-1	CASSPQTRLSTDTQYF
TRBJ1-2	TRBV27	CASSYAPRQGRRHRTF
TRBJ2-4	TRBV6-1	CASSVPGPAKNIQYF
TRBJ2-2	TRBV27	CASSGGFRELFF
TRBJ2-2	TRBV6-5	CASRRTSGSPGELFF
TRBJ2-7	TRBV7-8	CASSRGQGASSYEQYF
TRBJ1-1	TRBV6-1	CASSEHGRGRGEAFF
TRBJ1-6	TRBV7-6	CASSLGQGAENSPLHF
TRBJ1-4	TRBV6-6	CASSFQGAEEKLFF
TRBJ1-1	TRBV7-2	CASSRSMSGSEAFF
TRBJ2-5	TRBV2	CASSETGQPFGEQYF
TRBJ2-2	TRBV7-3	CASSLLLGTGDPGELFF
TRBJ2-7	TRBV9	CASSVGLGGYEQYF
TRBJ1-4	TRBV7-8	CASSIALSGGATNEKLFF
TRBJ1-5	TRBV19	CASSIVGGNQPQHF
TRBJ2-7	TRBV4-2	CASSQGVQGNYEQYF
TRBJ1-2	TRBV7-8	CASTQGPSYGYTF
TRBJ1-6	TRBV30	CAWGTGSPNSPLHF
TRBJ1-2	TRBV12-2	CASRLDRDRANYGYTF
TRBJ2-2	TRBV30	CAWSVWTGGPGELFF
TRBJ1-2	TRBV28	CASSSLTGTGNSYGYTF
TRBJ2-3	TRBV19	CASRTGGGGTDTQYF
TRBJ1-2	TRBV18	CASSPLPPGQGGGYGYTF
TRBJ1-2	TRBV19	CASSIGGPGYTF
TRBJ2-1	TRBV7-2	CASSVLLVTDEQFF
TRBJ2-1	TRBV11-3	CASSLEGGPYVEQFF
TRBJ1-6	TRBV6-5	CASSTRQGNSPLHF
TRBJ1-1	TRBV28	CASSLRGVMNTEAFF
TRBJ2-3	TRBV19	CASSAGLLIEYTQYF
TRBJ1-1	TRBV4-2	CASGTGINTEAFF
TRBJ2-7	TRBV5-6	CASSLESGGSYEQYF